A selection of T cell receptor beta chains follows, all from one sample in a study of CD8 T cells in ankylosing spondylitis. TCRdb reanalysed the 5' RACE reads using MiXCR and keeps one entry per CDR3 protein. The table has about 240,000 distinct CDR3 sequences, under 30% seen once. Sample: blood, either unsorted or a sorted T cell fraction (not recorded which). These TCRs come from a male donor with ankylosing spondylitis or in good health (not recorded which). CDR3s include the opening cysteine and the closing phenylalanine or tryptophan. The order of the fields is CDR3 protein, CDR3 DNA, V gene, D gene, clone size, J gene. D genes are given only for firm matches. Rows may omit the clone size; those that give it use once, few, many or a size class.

CDR3aa: CATSRERTGGNEQFF
CDR3nt: TGTGCCACCAGCAGAGAGCGGACAGGGGGAAACGAGCAGTTCTTC
v_gene: TRBV15
d_gene: TRBD1
abundance: few
j_gene: TRBJ2-1

CDR3aa: CSASGGPNTGELFF
CDR3nt: TGCAGTGCGTCCGGGGGTCCAAACACCGGGGAGCTGTTTTTT
v_gene: TRBV20-1
d_gene: -
abundance: -
j_gene: TRBJ2-2

CDR3aa: CASMGFKALYF
CDR3nt: TGTGCCAGCATGGGTTTTAAAGCGCTGTACTTC
v_gene: TRBV6-6
d_gene: -
abundance: -
j_gene: TRBJ2-7

CDR3aa: CASSLGTGTHQFF
CDR3nt: TGTGCCAGCAGCTTAGGGACCGGGACACATCAGTTTTTT
v_gene: TRBV7-9
d_gene: -
abundance: many
j_gene: TRBJ1-4

CDR3aa: CASSPSFVETQYF
CDR3nt: TGTGCCAGCTCACCATCATTCGTGGAGACCCAGTACTTC
v_gene: TRBV18
d_gene: -
abundance: -
j_gene: TRBJ2-5

CDR3aa: CSAVTDRDVSEQYF
CDR3nt: TGCAGTGCTGTGACTGACAGGGACGTGAGCGAGCAGTACTTC
v_gene: TRBV20-1
d_gene: TRBD1
abundance: many
j_gene: TRBJ2-7

CDR3aa: CSVEIPPNSGANVLTF
CDR3nt: TGCAGCGTTGAGATCCCCCCCAACTCTGGGGCCAACGTCCTGACTTTC
v_gene: TRBV29-1
d_gene: -
abundance: many
j_gene: TRBJ2-6

CDR3aa: CSASWTGDLDEQYF
CDR3nt: TGCAGTGCTAGTTGGACAGGGGACCTAGACGAGCAGTACTTC
v_gene: TRBV20-1
d_gene: TRBD1
abundance: -
j_gene: TRBJ2-7

CDR3aa: CASSLIGGGNGEQYF
CDR3nt: TGTGCCAGCAGTTTGATAGGGGGCGGTAATGGGGAGCAGTACTTC
v_gene: TRBV12-3/TRBV12-4
d_gene: TRBD1
abundance: -
j_gene: TRBJ2-7

CDR3aa: CARTGTESWKQFF
CDR3nt: TGTGCCAGGACAGGGACAGAGAGCTGGAAGCAGTTCTTC
v_gene: TRBV25-1
d_gene: TRBD1
abundance: -
j_gene: TRBJ2-1

CDR3aa: CASSFTGTVEQYF
CDR3nt: TGCGCCAGCAGCTTTACAGGCACGGTCGAGCAGTACTTC
v_gene: TRBV5-1
d_gene: -
abundance: many
j_gene: TRBJ2-7

CDR3aa: CATSRAVNSPLHF
CDR3nt: TGTGCCACCAGCAGGGCGGTCAATTCACCCCTCCACTTT
v_gene: TRBV15
d_gene: -
abundance: -
j_gene: TRBJ1-6

CDR3aa: CSVEGRAANTEAFF
CDR3nt: TGCAGCGTTGAGGGGAGGGCAGCTAACACTGAAGCTTTCTTT
v_gene: TRBV29-1
d_gene: -
abundance: many
j_gene: TRBJ1-1

CDR3aa: CASSLEETRRTDTQYF
CDR3nt: TGCGCCAGCAGCTTGGAGGAGACTAGGCGGACAGATACGCAGTATTTT
v_gene: TRBV5-1
d_gene: -
abundance: -
j_gene: TRBJ2-3

CDR3aa: CASIQTGLNEQFF
CDR3nt: TGTGCCAGCATTCAAACGGGGCTAAATGAGCAGTTCTTC
v_gene: TRBV6-1
d_gene: -
abundance: -
j_gene: TRBJ2-1

CDR3aa: CAWRGRATYEQYF
CDR3nt: TGTGCCTGGAGGGGCAGGGCTACCTACGAGCAGTACTTC
v_gene: TRBV30
d_gene: -
abundance: -
j_gene: TRBJ2-7

CDR3aa: CSARDSLTYNEQFF
CDR3nt: TGCAGTGCAAGAGACTCTTTAACTTACAATGAGCAGTTCTTC
v_gene: TRBV20-1
d_gene: -
abundance: many
j_gene: TRBJ2-1

CDR3aa: CASSLDDRDATF
CDR3nt: TGTGCCAGCAGCCTCGACGACAGGGATGCGACCTTC
v_gene: TRBV6-1
d_gene: TRBD1
abundance: -
j_gene: TRBJ1-2

CDR3aa: CSEGNEQFF
CDR3nt: TGCAGCGAAGGCAATGAGCAGTTCTTC
v_gene: TRBV29-1
d_gene: -
abundance: many
j_gene: TRBJ2-1

CDR3aa: CSARLGETQYF
CDR3nt: TGCAGTGCTCGATTAGGGGAGACCCAGTACTTC
v_gene: TRBV20-1
d_gene: -
abundance: few
j_gene: TRBJ2-5

CDR3aa: CSARDRVYYEQYF
CDR3nt: TGCAGTGCTAGGGATCGGGTTTACTACGAGCAGTACTTC
v_gene: TRBV20-1
d_gene: -
abundance: few
j_gene: TRBJ2-7

CDR3aa: CATSRDGGTYEQYF
CDR3nt: TGTGCCACCAGCAGAGATGGGGGGACCTACGAGCAGTACTTC
v_gene: TRBV15
d_gene: -
abundance: -
j_gene: TRBJ2-7

CDR3aa: CASSHRGSTPNIQYF
CDR3nt: TGTGCCAGCAGTCACAGGGGGTCGACCCCAAACATTCAGTACTTC
v_gene: TRBV6-2/TRBV6-3
d_gene: TRBD1
abundance: many
j_gene: TRBJ2-4

CDR3aa: CASRVGVSSQPQHF
CDR3nt: TGTGCCAGCAGGGTCGGGGTATCAAGTCAGCCCCAGCATTTT
v_gene: TRBV6-1
d_gene: -
abundance: -
j_gene: TRBJ1-5

CDR3aa: CASSFRDRAYGYTF
CDR3nt: TGCGCCAGCAGCTTCCGGGACAGGGCCTATGGCTACACCTTC
v_gene: TRBV5-1
d_gene: TRBD1
abundance: -
j_gene: TRBJ1-2

CDR3aa: CSATTSGTTDTQYF
CDR3nt: TGCAGTGCAACGACTAGCGGGACGACAGATACGCAGTATTTT
v_gene: TRBV20-1
d_gene: TRBD2
abundance: -
j_gene: TRBJ2-3

CDR3aa: CASSLEPVGTQYF
CDR3nt: TGTGCCAGCAGCTTGGAACCGGTCGGGACCCAGTACTTC
v_gene: TRBV5-6
d_gene: -
abundance: few
j_gene: TRBJ2-5

CDR3aa: CASSYSKVQPQHF
CDR3nt: TGTGCCAGCAGTTACTCGAAGGTTCAGCCCCAGCATTTT
v_gene: TRBV6-5
d_gene: -
abundance: -
j_gene: TRBJ1-5

CDR3aa: CASSLASGRNTEAFF
CDR3nt: TGTGCCAGCAGCTTAGCGTCGGGTAGGAACACTGAAGCTTTCTTT
v_gene: TRBV7-9
d_gene: -
abundance: -
j_gene: TRBJ1-1

CDR3aa: CASRPGGPGELFF
CDR3nt: TGCGCCAGCAGACCAGGGGGCCCCGGGGAGCTGTTTTTT
v_gene: TRBV5-1
d_gene: TRBD1
abundance: many
j_gene: TRBJ2-2

CDR3aa: CASSFVAEQETQYF
CDR3nt: TGTGCCAGCAGCTTCGTTGCGGAACAAGAGACCCAGTACTTC
v_gene: TRBV7-6
d_gene: -
abundance: few
j_gene: TRBJ2-5

CDR3aa: CSATDRQHRRF
CDR3nt: TGCAGTGCTACCGATCGACAACACCGGAGATTC
v_gene: TRBV20-1
d_gene: -
abundance: few
j_gene: TRBJ2-7

CDR3aa: CATSRVGGEQYF
CDR3nt: TGTGCCACCAGCAGAGTAGGGGGCGAGCAGTACTTC
v_gene: TRBV15
d_gene: -
abundance: many
j_gene: TRBJ2-7

CDR3aa: CATSGAGRGETQYF
CDR3nt: TGTGCCACCAGCGGTGCAGGGAGGGGCGAGACCCAGTACTTC
v_gene: TRBV15
d_gene: TRBD2
abundance: once
j_gene: TRBJ2-5

CDR3aa: CASSFTGFTQYF
CDR3nt: TGTGCCAGCAGCTTTACGGGCTTCACCCAGTACTTC
v_gene: TRBV11-2
d_gene: -
abundance: many
j_gene: TRBJ2-5

CDR3aa: CSAYRTGETQYF
CDR3nt: TGCAGTGCTTACCGAACTGGAGAGACCCAGTACTTC
v_gene: TRBV20-1
d_gene: -
abundance: few
j_gene: TRBJ2-5

CDR3aa: CSVGLRAGGTGELFF
CDR3nt: TGCAGCGTTGGGTTGAGGGCAGGAGGGACCGGGGAGCTGTTTTTT
v_gene: TRBV29-1
d_gene: -
abundance: -
j_gene: TRBJ2-2

CDR3aa: CASSLSALRGGPPNTDTQYF
CDR3nt: TGTGCCAGCAGTTTATCCGCCTTACGGGGGGGGCCCCCGAACACAGATACGCAGTATTTT
v_gene: TRBV27
d_gene: TRBD2
abundance: few
j_gene: TRBJ2-3

CDR3aa: CATLRGENTEAFF
CDR3nt: TGTGCCACCTTAAGGGGTGAGAACACTGAAGCTTTCTTT
v_gene: TRBV10-3
d_gene: -
abundance: -
j_gene: TRBJ1-1

CDR3aa: CSARDAGKGLDQPQHF
CDR3nt: TGCAGTGCTAGAGATGCGGGGAAGGGATTGGATCAGCCCCAGCATTTT
v_gene: TRBV20-1
d_gene: -
abundance: -
j_gene: TRBJ1-5

CDR3aa: CASRKSVLANYGYTF
CDR3nt: TGTGCCAGCAGAAAGAGTGTATTAGCTAACTATGGCTACACCTTC
v_gene: TRBV6-1
d_gene: -
abundance: few
j_gene: TRBJ1-2

CDR3aa: CSAKLLYTEAFF
CDR3nt: TGCAGTGCTAAGTTATTGTACACTGAAGCTTTCTTT
v_gene: TRBV20-1
d_gene: -
abundance: -
j_gene: TRBJ1-1

CDR3aa: CASSESVRGYEQYF
CDR3nt: TGCGCCAGCAGTGAGTCAGTCCGCGGCTACGAGCAGTACTTC
v_gene: TRBV10-1
d_gene: -
abundance: few
j_gene: TRBJ2-7

CDR3aa: CASSLSGVSYNEQFF
CDR3nt: TGTGCCAGCAGCTTATCGGGTGTCTCCTACAATGAGCAGTTCTTC
v_gene: TRBV11-3
d_gene: -
abundance: many
j_gene: TRBJ2-1

CDR3aa: CSALRRDRGSEQYF
CDR3nt: TGCAGTGCCCTTAGAAGGGACAGGGGAAGCGAGCAGTACTTC
v_gene: TRBV20-1
d_gene: TRBD1
abundance: few
j_gene: TRBJ2-7

CDR3aa: CSAPAREKLFF
CDR3nt: TGCAGTGCGCCAGCCCGTGAAAAACTGTTTTTT
v_gene: TRBV20-1
d_gene: -
abundance: many
j_gene: TRBJ1-4

CDR3aa: CASSLYIGTGEKFSGELFF
CDR3nt: TGTGCCAGCAGCTTATATATTGGGACAGGGGAGAAGTTCTCCGGGGAGCTGTTTTTT
v_gene: TRBV7-8
d_gene: TRBD1
abundance: -
j_gene: TRBJ2-2

CDR3aa: CSARGTKYEQYF
CDR3nt: TGCAGTGCTAGGGGGACAAAGTACGAGCAGTACTTC
v_gene: TRBV20-1
d_gene: -
abundance: -
j_gene: TRBJ2-7

CDR3aa: CSAPRQGNNEQFF
CDR3nt: TGCAGTGCCCCGAGACAGGGAAACAATGAGCAGTTCTTC
v_gene: TRBV20-1
d_gene: TRBD1
abundance: few
j_gene: TRBJ2-1

CDR3aa: CASRQGPGAKNIQYF
CDR3nt: TGTGCCAGCAGACAGGGACCCGGGGCCAAAAACATTCAGTACTTC
v_gene: TRBV9
d_gene: -
abundance: many
j_gene: TRBJ2-4

CDR3aa: CASSDRSPDNEQFF
CDR3nt: TGTGCCAGCTCGGACAGGAGCCCCGACAATGAGCAGTTCTTC
v_gene: TRBV10-3
d_gene: TRBD1
abundance: few
j_gene: TRBJ2-1

CDR3aa: CASSLMDSDISYEQYF
CDR3nt: TGTGCCAGCTCCCTAATGGACAGCGACATCTCCTACGAGCAGTACTTC
v_gene: TRBV18
d_gene: -
abundance: -
j_gene: TRBJ2-7

CDR3aa: CASSVTGGDYEQYF
CDR3nt: TGTGCCAGCAGTGTGACAGGGGGGGATTACGAGCAGTACTTC
v_gene: TRBV6-1
d_gene: TRBD1
abundance: -
j_gene: TRBJ2-7

CDR3aa: CSASLVGGADTQYF
CDR3nt: TGCAGTGCTAGCCTTGTAGGAGGGGCCGATACGCAGTATTTT
v_gene: TRBV20-1
d_gene: -
abundance: many
j_gene: TRBJ2-3

CDR3aa: CASSLGGLRSGNTIYF
CDR3nt: TGTGCCAGCAGCTTAGGCGGCCTCCGCTCTGGAAACACCATATATTTT
v_gene: TRBV7-6
d_gene: -
abundance: -
j_gene: TRBJ1-3